Each of the 10 T cell receptor beta chains below was sequenced from the same sample in a study of blood T cells in healthy people across ages. The second PCR ran roughly 7 to 12 cycles with a sample-barcoded 5' primer and J-beta primers. TCRdb reprocessed the 5' RACE reads with MiXCR, giving one entry per CDR3 protein. The table has 1.6 million or so distinct CDR3 sequences, approximately 32% seen once. The sample consisted of blood. The receptors come from a woman in her thirties in good health.

The table lists this clonotype with many counts. The gene calls are TRBV29-1 and TRBJ2-3, with D unresolved. The germline CDR1 and CDR2 sequences are SQVTM and ANQGSEA. The CDR3 totals 13 residues. Trimming removed 4 bases at V and 3 bases at J, with 11 bases between. The CDR3 nucleotides read TGCAGCGTTGCTGACATCAGTACAGATACGCAGTATTTT. Amino acid sequence: CSVADISTDTQYF.

J is TRBJ2-6 and V is TRBV11-1; possibly TRBD1 or TRBD2 for D (6 bases each). Germline CDR1 is SGHAT and CDR2 is FQDESV (reference sequence). This CDR3 has 18 residues. V lost 1 base to trimming and J lost 1 base, with 14 bases between them. CDR3 in DNA: TGTGCCAGCAGCTTAGTAGTACAGGGAGGATCTGGGGCCAACGTCCTGACTTTC. It yields the protein CASSLVVQGGSGANVLTF.

There are many counts of this clonotype. The chain employs TRBV13 and TRBJ2-3; D not certain. Germline values: CDR1 PRHDT, CDR2 FYEKMQ (reference sequence). Trimming took 5 bases from V and 11 from J, leaving 14 bases between them. The CDR3 contains 12 residues. CDR3: CASSPSTVGQYF. DNA of the CDR3: TGTGCCAGCAGCCCATCGACCGTCGGGCAGTATTTT. Variable domain in full (rest from reference TRBV13 and TRBJ2-3): AAGVIQSPRHLIKEKRETATLKCYPIPRHDTVYWYQQGPGQDPQFLISFYEKMQSDKGSIPDRFSAQQFSDYHSELNMSSLELGDSALYFCASSPSTVGQYFGPGTRLTVL.

The chain has TRBV6-4 and TRBJ2-3, with D unresolved. With 8 bases removed from V and 0 bases from J, the gap between germline ends came to 15 bases. The germline V gene has CDR1 MRHNA and CDR2 SNTAGT. The CDR3 totals 15 residues. CDR3 sequence (DNA): TGTGCCAGCGGAGAAGGGATTCAAAGCACAGATACGCAGTATTTT. Encoded protein: CASGEGIQSTDTQYF.

The gene calls are TRBV20-1 and TRBJ2-5; 8 bases are shared with TRBD2. Germline-derived CDR1 and CDR2 are DFQATT and SNEGSKA (reference sequence). The ends lost 3 bases at V and 9 bases at J; junction bases unmatched: 3. The CDR3 contains 11 residues. CDR3 region: CSASGREAQYF. Here the CDR3 DNA reads TGCAGTGCTAGCGGGAGGGAGGCCCAGTACTTC.

Worth noting for this clonotype: A much larger clone lies one base from this, so it may be a read error. The V and J genes are TRBV5-1 and TRBJ2-7; 9 positions agree with TRBD2. The length of the CDR3 is 14 residues. CDR1 SGHRS and CDR2 YFSETQ come from the germline V gene. The CDR3 coding sequence is TGCGTCAGCAGCTTGAGCGGGGGGACCTACGAGCAGTACTTC. Translated: CVSSLSGGTYEQYF.

This clonotype came up once. V gene TRBV19 combines with J gene TRBJ2-1; 9 nucleotides line up with TRBD2. V gave up 3 bases and J gave up 8 bases; unmatched junction bases: 8. There are 15 residues in the CDR3. The V gene's germline CDR1 is LNHDA and CDR2 SQIVND (reference sequence). CDR3 nucleotides: TGTGCCAGTAGTATGGCTAGCGGGAATAGGGATGAGCAGTTCTTC. This encodes CASSMASGNRDEQFF.

This clonotype was observed a few times. This rearrangement joins TRBV20-1 to TRBJ2-5; D is possibly TRBD1 (6 bases). From germline, CDR1 is DFQATT and CDR2 SNEGSKA (reference sequence). Trimming cost V 0 bases and J 5 bases, with 10 bases left between them. The CDR3 consists of 13 residues. The CDR3, as DNA: TGCAGTGCTAGAGAGGGCAGGGGCGAGACCCAGTACTTC. This encodes CSAREGRGETQYF.

The chain joins TRBV30 to TRBJ2-7; no clear D. Germline V gene sequence: CDR1 GTSNPN, CDR2 SVGIG (reference sequence). Trimming took 3 bases from V and 7 from J, leaving 16 bases between them. The CDR3 length is 13 residues. The CDR3 DNA reads TGTGCCTGGAGCAGGCAGGTGGGAACGGAGCAGTACTTC. Residues: CAWSRQVGTEQYF.

The table lists this clonotype with many counts. The genes are TRBV29-1 and TRBJ2-5; D possibly corresponds to TRBD2 (6 bases). Germline assignment: CDR1 SQVTM and CDR2 ANQGSEA. V was shortened by 0 bases and J by 1 base, with 9 bases between the two germline ends. The CDR3 is 14 amino acids. This CDR3 reads CSVEDRRGQETQYF. DNA of the CDR3: TGCAGCGTTGAAGATAGGAGGGGCCAAGAGACCCAGTACTTC.